Below, 3 T cell receptor beta chains from the same sample are listed, as sequenced in a study of a mutant IDH1 vaccine in newly diagnosed glioma. Method: immunoSEQ multiplex PCR; TCRdb's copy keeps in-frame clones and lacks some. The sample carries around 56,000 clones, 82% recorded once. The time point is: week 5, during vaccination. A single vaccine dose contained 300 ug of mutant IDH1 20-mer peptide, and topical imiquimod was used with it. No antigens are known for them. The source was PBMCs, collected from a glioma patient whose treatment included an IDH1 peptide vaccine. The receptors were sampled from a woman younger than 30 with glioma. Some clones in this sample may be carry-over from other donors' samples.

The chain has TRBV19 and TRBJ1-2; no definite D call. The V gene's germline CDR1 is LNHDA and CDR2 SQIVND (reference sequence). Trimming left V 6 bases short and J 4 bases short, with 18 bases between. The CDR3 sequence is 15 residues long. The CDR3: CASSQGSYSVYGYTF. CDR3 coding DNA: TGTGCCAGTAGCCAAGGGAGTTATTCGGTCTATGGCTACACCTTC.

The gene calls are TRBV28 and TRBJ2-7; D remains ambiguous. V was trimmed by 10 bases and J by 3 bases, leaving 10 bases between them. Germline CDR1 MDHEN, CDR2 SYDVKM. The CDR3 totals 11 residues. The CDR3 coding sequence is TGTGCCACCACTGGGGACTACGAGCAGTACTTC. Its translation is CATTGDYEQYF.

The V gene is TRBV6-1, the J gene TRBJ2-4, with unresolved D. The CDR3 length is 14 residues. The germline CDR1 and CDR2 sequences are MNHNS and SASEGT. V was pared by 2 bases and J by 4 bases, with 9 bases between. Written as DNA, the CDR3 is TGTGCCAGCAGTGAAAGGTACAATAAAAACATTCAGTACTTC. Translated: CASSERYNKNIQYF.